This TCR beta chain is from a study of neurological immune-mediated disorders (dated by TCRdb to about 2019). Regarding the research as a whole: Using UMI-based sequencing, the study compared peripheral blood TCR-beta repertoires from patients with HTLV-I-associated myelopathy (HAM/TSP), patients with multiple sclerosis, and healthy controls. The approximately 110 TCR-beta libraries included longitudinal samples, technical triplicates and paired sorted CD4+ and CD8+ T-cell subsets alongside PBMC samples. Technical triplicate libraries were sequenced so that the variability in frequency of each individual clone could be precisely calculated. The cohort included approximately 68 subjects: roughly 15 with HAM/TSP, approximately 35 with multiple sclerosis, and roughly 20 healthy controls. The research as a whole found: Across subjects, expanded clones never shared an identical CDR3 amino acid sequence, which suggests that the TCR-beta repertoires in every group were private. TCR clonal expansion was highest in HAM/TSP patients and lowest in MS patients, with MS patients falling below even healthy controls.

cDNA synthesis used template-switch 5'RACE with a primer carrying a 10-nucleotide random unique molecular identifier tagging each TCR transcript. Over 190 million TCR-beta sequences, covering 15-18 subjects, were produced in each sequencing run. Total RNA was extracted with the RNeasy kit. Using the KAPA Real-time Library Amplification kit, TCR-beta VDJ regions were amplified with primers for the TCR constant region and the 5'RACE anchor. A first PCR added sample indexes and Illumina adaptors, after which a second PCR increased the library yield. The roughly 650 bp TCR product was size-selected on a 2% E-gel SizeSelection system after Ampure bead purification. Before pooling, library quality was checked on a Bioanalyzer, concentration was measured with Qubit, and libraries were quantified with the Kapa Library Quantification kit. Libraries were sequenced paired-end 2 x 150 bp on an Illumina HiSeq 2500. To increase sequence diversity, roughly 24-30% phiX was spiked into each library pool. The study's own analysis went as follows. Quality-filtered reads were processed with the UMI-based MiGEC pipeline, and over 85% of raw TCR sequences were removed by the MiGEC pipeline during error correction. VDJ genes were aligned to IMGT germline references, and clonotypes were defined by unique CDR3 amino acid sequence plus V-J genes. Clonal expansion, Shannon diversity and CDR3 relatedness were evaluated with VDJtools (CalcPairwiseDistances, ClusterSamples), while phylogenetic trees were built in CLCbio workbench. Expanded clones were defined as having at least 8 unique UMIs, based on coefficient-of-variation modelling across technical triplicates. TCRdb reprocessing: public reads trimmed at Q25 with fastp, clones called with MiXCR, in-frame beta chains kept. Rows with a matching CDR3 protein are joined into one entry that keeps the most common DNA and genes. It is TCRdb's table, rather than the study itself, that gives the V and J calls and clone size. The sample table contains 30,000 to 40,000 distinct CDR3 sequences; only one count was recorded for 11% of them. Nearly 4% of the sample lies in the top ten.

The CDR3 has 11 amino acids, counting the end cysteine and phenylalanine. Only CDR3 DNA remains: 33 bases, in frame from the first base. V is reduced by 2 bases and J by 6 bases, leaving a spacing of 8 bases between them. The germline V gene provides CDR1 SQVTM and CDR2 ANQGSEA. This clonotype was detected ten times or more. The clone's antigen remains unknown. There are no base qualities to consult, and no much larger clone falls within one base. This sample's time point label indicates: technical triplicate 1. Unsorted PBMC libraries were generated from 2 million PBMCs stored in RNAlater at -80 °C until RNA extraction. Peripheral blood was subjected to Ficoll-Hypaque density gradient centrifugation to isolate PBMCs, which were then cryopreserved in liquid nitrogen.

This TCR was sampled from a man aged 55 to 70 with HTLV-1-associated myelopathy (HAM/TSP). The sequence joins TRBV29-1 to TRBJ2-7, with the D gene call left open. Input material: PBMCs. The CDR3 protein is CSVERLGEQYF. In nucleotide form, the sequence is TGCAGCGTTGAAAGGTTGGGCGAGCAGTACTTC.